Listed here are 11 T cell receptor beta chains from one sample, sequenced in a study of response to subunit inactivated influenza vaccine. TCRdb recomputed calls from the RT-PCR reads with MiXCR, one row per CDR3 protein. The repertoire holds approximately 310,000 distinct CDR3 sequences, with about a fifth as singletons. Specimen: PBMCs from blood, collected approximately 20 months after vaccination. The receptors come from a man aged 45 to 75 who received an inactivated influenza vaccine.

The V and J genes are TRBV4-2 and TRBJ2-5, with 7 bases lining up with TRBD2. Germline assignment: CDR1 LGHNA and CDR2 YNFKEQ. CDR3 size: 15 residues. V lost 0 bases, J lost 7 bases, and 8 bases stayed unmatched. This CDR3 is CASSQEGLTSATQYF. CDR3 in DNA: TGTGCCAGCAGCCAAGAGGGACTCACTAGCGCGACCCAGTACTTC.

This clonotype has more than one count but fewer than ten. The V call is TRBV18, the J call TRBJ2-3; the match to TRBD1 covers 7 bases. Germline CDR1 and CDR2: KGHSH and LQKENI. V was clipped by 2 bases and J by 4 bases; unmatched bases: 9. This CDR3 has 16 residues. CDR3 in DNA: TGTGCCAGCTCACCAATCAGGGGGAAATCCGCAGATACGCAGTATTTT. Translation: CASSPIRGKSADTQYF.

This clonotype has a count of ten or more. The rearrangement uses TRBV6-2 or TRBV6-3 and TRBJ1-2, with D unclear. V lost 0 bases, J lost 4 bases, and 12 bases lay in between. The CDR3 is made up of 15 amino acids. The germline gives CDR1 MNHEY, CDR2 SVGEGT. The CDR3 coding sequence is TGTGCCAGCAGTTACTCGATTCCTGTCACCTATGGCTACACCTTC. Its translation is CASSYSIPVTYGYTF.

The rearrangement uses TRBV18 and TRBJ1-1; 7 bases align to TRBD1. Germline CDR1 reads KGHSH; CDR2 reads LQKENI. The CDR3 spans 16 residues. V was clipped by 0 bases and J by 0 bases; unmatched bases: 4. The CDR3 loop reads CASSPPSGGMNTEAFF. In DNA, the CDR3 is TGTGCCAGCTCACCACCGTCAGGGGGTATGAACACTGAAGCTTTCTTT. The full variable domain, rest sourced from reference TRBV18 and TRBJ1-1, is NAGVMQNPRHLVRRRGQEARLRCSPMKGHSHVYWYRQLPEEGLKFMVYLQKENIIDESGMPKERFSAEFPKEGPSILRIQQVVRGDSAAYFCASSPPSGGMNTEAFFGQGTRLTVV.

In its sample, this clonotype was seen a few times. The CDR3 DNA follows: TGTGCCAGCAGCTGGGAAACCGGGGAGCAGTACTTC. It is translated as CASSWETGEQYF. V is TRBV7-2 and J is TRBJ2-7; no definite D call. The V end lost 4 bases, the J end lost 7 bases, and 11 bases lay between the germline ends. This CDR3 comprises 12 residues. Germline loops: CDR1 SGHTA, CDR2 FQGNSA.

This rearrangement joins TRBV5-1 to TRBJ1-1, with D tentatively TRBD1 (6 bases). CDR3 size: 14 residues. Germline V CDR1 and CDR2: SGHRS, YFSETQ. The V end was cut by 0 bases, the J end by 5 bases, with 11 bases between. The CDR3 region is CASSLGRGGTEAFF. The CDR3 nucleotides are TGCGCCAGCAGCTTGGGCAGGGGAGGAACTGAAGCTTTCTTT.

The chain combines TRBV29-1 with TRBJ2-2; 10 nucleotides agree with TRBD2. The V segment lost 7 bases and the J segment 4 bases; nucleotides outside the gene matches: 6. Germline V lookup: CDR1 SQVTM, CDR2 ANQGSEA. CDR3 length: 14 amino acids. The CDR3 bases are TGCAGCGCCCAAGCGGGGGGGGGCACCGGGGAGCTGTTTTTT. Residues: CSAQAGGGTGELFF.

The rearrangement uses TRBV7-8 and TRBJ1-2, with TRBD1 as a possible D gene (6 bases). Trimming took 2 bases from V and 7 from J, leaving 17 bases between them. CDR1 is SGHVS and CDR2 is FQNEAQ in the germline V gene. This CDR3 has 15 residues. CDR3 in amino acids: CASSLRDTQPRGYTF. For the CDR3, the DNA is TGTGCCAGCAGCTTACGGGACACCCAACCCCGTGGCTACACCTTC.

The rearrangement joins TRBV9 to TRBJ2-7; a weak D match, TRBD1 (5 bases). Trimming left V 3 bases short and J 1 base short, with 8 bases between. The CDR3 covers 13 residues. Germline V gene lookup returns CDR1 SGDLS and CDR2 YYNGEE. CDR3 bases: TGTGCCAGCAGCGCTCAGGGTTCCTACGAGCAGTACTTC. This translates into CASSAQGSYEQYF.

This clonotype was counted ten times or more. J is TRBJ1-2 and V is TRBV28; 7 bases align to TRBD1. Trimming took 10 bases from V and 7 from J; bases not matched to a gene: 9. Germline assignment: CDR1 MDHEN and CDR2 SYDVKM. The CDR3 is 12 amino acids. CDR3 region: CAIIDRVGGYTF. CDR3 bases: TGTGCCATCATAGACAGGGTGGGTGGCTACACCTTC.

This clonotype was observed a handful of times. The chain links TRBV6-5 to TRBJ1-1; perhaps TRBD1 as D (6 bases). Germline V gene data show CDR1 as MNHEY and CDR2 as SVGAGI. The CDR3 is made up of 15 amino acids. V was cut by 0 bases and J by 9 bases, with 17 bases left in between. The CDR3 bases are TGTGCCAGCAGTTACTCCGGGACACAAAAAGAGAAAGCTTTCTTT. Translated, it gives CASSYSGTQKEKAFF.